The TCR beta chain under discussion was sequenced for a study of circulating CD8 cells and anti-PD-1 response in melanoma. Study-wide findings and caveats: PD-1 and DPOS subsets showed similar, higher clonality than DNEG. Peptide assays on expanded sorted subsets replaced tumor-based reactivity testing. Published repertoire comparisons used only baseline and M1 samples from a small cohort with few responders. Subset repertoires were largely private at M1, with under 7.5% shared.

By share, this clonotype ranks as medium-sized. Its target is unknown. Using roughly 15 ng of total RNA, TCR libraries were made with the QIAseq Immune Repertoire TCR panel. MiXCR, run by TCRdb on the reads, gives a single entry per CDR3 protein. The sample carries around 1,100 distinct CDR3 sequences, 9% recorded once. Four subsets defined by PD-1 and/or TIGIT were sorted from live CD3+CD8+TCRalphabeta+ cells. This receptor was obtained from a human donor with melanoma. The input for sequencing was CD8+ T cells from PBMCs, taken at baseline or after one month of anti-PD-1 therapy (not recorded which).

CDR3 sequence reads: CSARDRDPQETQYF. Written as DNA, the CDR3 is TGCAGTGCTAGGGACAGGGACCCCCAAGAGACCCAGTACTTC. The genes are TRBV20-1 and TRBJ2-5, with 8 bases lining up with TRBD1. The CDR3 sequence is 14 residues long. V dropped 3 bases and J dropped 1; count of bases not matched to a gene: 4. In germline, CDR1 is DFQATT, CDR2 SNEGSKA (reference sequence).